This is a list of T cell receptor beta chains from one sample in a study of blood T cell repertoires in COVID-19. Repertoires were generated with immunoSEQ multiplex PCR, while TCRdb's copy carries only in-frame clones and drops some. The sample consists of about 59,000 clones, 75% to 95% of them appearing once. Sequences were obtained from peripheral blood. These receptors were collected from a man aged 80 or over with acute or convalescent COVID-19. CDR3s include the opening cysteine and the closing phenylalanine or tryptophan. A D gene is named only where the DNA matches it firmly. Rows may omit the clone size; those that give it use once, few, many or a size class.

>NA|TRBJ2-7|TRBV12-3/TRBV12-4|NA
TGTGCCAGCAGCTCCTTCTTCCACGAGCAGTACTTC
CASSSFFHEQYF
>NA|TRBJ2-3|TRBV19|TRBD2
TGTGCCAGTAGAGCAGCCGGGACTAGTTGGAATACGCAGTATTTT
CASRAAGTSWNTQYF
>NA|TRBJ2-5|TRBV6-6|TRBD1
TGTGCCAGCATCCTAGGACAGGACCAAGAGACCCAGTACTTC
CASILGQDQETQYF
>NA|TRBJ2-5|TRBV4-2|TRBD1
TGTGCCAGCAGCCAAGACCCGACAGGGGGCTTCGGTAACCAAGAGACCCAGTACTTC
CASSQDPTGGFGNQETQYF
>NA|TRBJ1-2|TRBV7-9|TRBD1
TGTGCCAGCAGGATGGACAGGGTTGAGATTGACTATGGCTACACCTTC
CASRMDRVEIDYGYTF
>NA|TRBJ1-1|TRBV7-2|TRBD1
TGTGCCAGCAGCTTACCGCGGGACAGGACTGAAGCTTTCTTT
CASSLPRDRTEAFF
>few|TRBJ1-5|TRBV19|NA
TGTGCCAGTAGTGCAGGGTTGAGGCAGCCCCAGCATTTT
CASSAGLRQPQHF
>NA|TRBJ2-5|TRBV4-1|TRBD2
TGCGCCAGCAGCCCCGGGGGGGCGGGGGAGACCCAGTACTTC
CASSPGGAGETQYF
>NA|TRBJ2-7|TRBV14|NA
TGTGCCAGCACAAAGGGTAGCGGTGACTACGAGCAGTACTTC
CASTKGSGDYEQYF
>NA|TRBJ1-4|TRBV24-1|TRBD1
TGTGCCACCAGTCGTACAGGGGTATTTGAAAAACTGTTTTTT
CATSRTGVFEKLFF
>NA|TRBJ2-1|TRBV3-1/TRBV3-2|NA
TGTGCCAGCAGCCTCGGGACTCCCAGAGCCTACAATGAGCAGTTCTTC
CASSLGTPRAYNEQFF
>NA|TRBJ2-3|TRBV5-4|NA
TGTGCCAGCAGTTCGGACAGGACTAACACAGATACGCAGTATTTT
CASSSDRTNTDTQYF
>once|TRBJ1-1|TRBV5-4|TRBD1
TGTGCCAGCAGCTCGCACAGGGGGCGAGATACTGAAGCTTTCTTT
CASSSHRGRDTEAFF
>few|TRBJ2-7|TRBV27|NA
TGTGCCAGCAGCCTCACCAGGACAACCTACGAGCAGTACTTC
CASSLTRTTYEQYF
>NA|TRBJ1-5|TRBV19|NA
TGTGCCAGTAGTATACCCCTCAATCAGCCCCAGCATTTT
CASSIPLNQPQHF
>NA|TRBJ2-7|TRBV27|TRBD1
TGTGCCAGCATTCCCGGGACAGGGAAGTCCCACCAGAGCGAGCAGTACTTC
CASIPGTGKSHQSEQYF
>NA|TRBJ2-3|TRBV19|NA
TGTGCCAGTAGTGGGATAGCCTCGGGGGATACGCAGTATTTT
CASSGIASGDTQYF